Below, one TCR beta chain is given with its context. The clone's antigen remains unknown. No base-level quality is on record; no much larger clone is a single base apart. The approximately 40 donors, aged roughly 6 to 95 years, were systemically healthy Caucasian individuals from Russia. Approximately 9.7 milliliters of peripheral blood were drawn from each donor into EDTA-treated Vacutainer tubes. PBMCs were isolated by Ficoll-Paque density-gradient centrifugation, with at least 7 million obtained per sample. Trizol reagent was used to extract total RNA from the PBMCs, yielding at least 6 micrograms per sample. Naive CD45RAhigh/CD27high T cell percentages were measured by flow cytometry on a PBMC aliquot from every donor. From its cysteine to its phenylalanine, the CDR3 spans 15 amino acids. The retained sequence is limited to the CDR3, 45 bases, with the frame set at the first base. Between the V and J ends, shortened by 5 bases and 2 bases respectively, the junction contains 14 bases.

Library method: 5' RACE. The instrument given in TCRdb is Illumina HiSeq 2500. A second roughly 6 to 11 cycle PCR used a sample-barcoded 5' primer and a J-beta primer mix. Each TCR beta cDNA molecule received a unique molecular identifier from a template-switch 5' adaptor carrying 12 random nucleotides. Each sample yielded at least 2.5 million CDR3-containing paired-end reads. All of the RNA was converted into first-strand cDNA using the Mint cDNA synthesis kit, with a TRBC-specific oligonucleotide serving as the primer. After uracil-DNA glycosylase treatment, a first 18-cycle PCR used universal primers M1SS and BC2_uni_R on all cDNA. The original pipeline was this. Normalization of each sample was performed by random selection of 1 million high-quality reads, each carrying a distinct molecular identifier. Instead of being binned into consensus sequences, reads with shared molecular identifiers were discarded. MiTCR, with a Q25 quality threshold and the strictest error-elimination algorithm, was used for CDR3 identification, clonotype clustering and error correction. A nonparametric unseen species model with Euler transformation was used to estimate a lower bound on total TCR beta diversity. The public reads were run again by TCRdb, first through fastp at Q25 and then through MiXCR, and only productive beta chains were kept. Duplicate CDR3 protein sequences are folded into a single record with the most common DNA and genes. The V and J calls and clone size are TCRdb's, not the authors'. In all, the sample holds some 900,000 distinct CDR3 sequences, and 40% to 60% of those were seen once. The ten largest clonotypes hold roughly 12% of the sample.

The data were obtained in a study of blood T cells in healthy people across ages (dated by TCRdb to the mid-2010s). Looking at the study overall: In model experiments, template switching captured about one uniquely barcoded TCR beta cDNA molecule for every two T cells. The study measured age-related changes in TCR beta repertoire diversity using deep sequencing normalized with unique cDNA molecular identifiers. The donors were divided into four age groups: young (average about 16 years), middle-aged (about 40), aged (approximately 62) and long-lived (about 79). Two additional independent replicas of 1 million unique cDNA reads from the same blood draw were analyzed for two donors (one aged 18 to 29 and one aged 80 or older). To avoid experimental bias, donors of different ages were distributed randomly across sequencing lanes. Findings and caveats that apply to the study as a whole: Compared with the aged group, the long-lived group had more naive CD4+ T cells, fewer expanded clones and increased TCR diversity, suggesting age selection. Observed TCR beta diversity per million T cells fell roughly linearly with age, and a significant reduction was already apparent by age roughly 40. Conclusive comparison of naive and antigen-experienced compartments was prevented by the profiling of bulk unsorted PBMCs. The percentage of naive T cells measured by flow cytometry correlated strongly with observed TCR beta diversity. Because donor CMV infection status was unknown, age-related changes in expanded clonotypes were potentially confounded. Estimates of total diversity based on one million sequenced T cells were considered lower bounds and underestimates.

The receptor was isolated from a man in his thirties or forties in good health. The material sequenced was blood. Rearrangement joined TRBV12-3 or TRBV12-4 to TRBJ2-3, with the D segment possibly TRBD1 or TRBD2, each aligning over 5 bases. The DNA reads as follows: TGTGCCAGCAGTCCCCCGGGGCCCCCCACAGATACGCAGTATTTT. This sequence encodes CASSPPGPPTDTQYF.